The rows below give T cell receptor beta chains drawn from one sample of a study of blood T cell repertoires in COVID-19. The assay was immunoSEQ multiplex PCR, and TCRdb's table has in-frame clones only and misses some. This sample yields tens of thousands of clones, of which roughly 88% are seen a single time; about 1.5% belongs to the top ten. Sequenced: peripheral blood. These receptors were taken from a human donor with active COVID-19. The donor label of this sample is uncertain. The CDR3 runs from the conserved cysteine through the conserved F or W. D genes are given only for firm matches. Clone sizes are given selectively: once, few, many, or a class where the clone is expanded.

length: 17; J: TRBJ2-2; size: NA; D: TRBD1; V: TRBV7-7; DNA: TGTGCTAGCAGCTTATCCCCAGAAACAGGGGAGTTGGGGGAGCTGTTTTTT; CDR3: CASSLSPETGELGELFF
length: 14; J: TRBJ2-7; size: NA; D: NA; V: TRBV6-5; DNA: TGTGCCAGCAGTTACGCGGGACAGTCCTACGAGCAGTACTTC; CDR3: CASSYAGQSYEQYF
length: 18; J: TRBJ2-2; size: once; D: NA; V: TRBV7-3; DNA: TGTGCCAGCAGCTTATCCGAGGATAGTACAATGAACACCGGGGAGCTGTTTTTT; CDR3: CASSLSEDSTMNTGELFF
length: 14; J: TRBJ2-3; size: NA; D: TRBD2; V: TRBV2; DNA: TGTGCCAGCATAGCAGCGGGGAGCACAGATACGCAGTATTTT; CDR3: CASIAAGSTDTQYF
length: 17; J: TRBJ2-5; size: NA; D: TRBD2; V: TRBV2; DNA: TGTGCCAGCACTCACCGACTAGCGGGGGGCCTCCAAGAGACCCAGTACTTC; CDR3: CASTHRLAGGLQETQYF
length: 16; J: TRBJ1-2; size: few; D: NA; V: TRBV19; DNA: TGTGCCAGTAGTATAGGAGCAGGGTCCCGCAACTATGGCTACACCTTC; CDR3: CASSIGAGSRNYGYTF
length: 18; J: TRBJ1-6; size: few; D: TRBD1; V: TRBV7-2; DNA: TGTGCCAGCAGCTTAGTAGGACAGGGGGGGTTGGGTAGCTCACCCCTCCACTTT; CDR3: CASSLVGQGGLGSSPLHF
length: 12; J: TRBJ2-5; size: NA; D: NA; V: TRBV5-1; DNA: TGCGCCAGCAGCTTGCGGTCCGAGACCCAGTACTTC; CDR3: CASSLRSETQYF
length: 15; J: TRBJ2-5; size: NA; D: TRBD1; V: TRBV5-4; DNA: TGTGCCAGCAGCTTGGACGGCAGGGGGCAAGAGACCCAGTACTTC; CDR3: CASSLDGRGQETQYF
length: 13; J: TRBJ1-5; size: NA; D: NA; V: TRBV29-1; DNA: TGCAGCGTTGAACCCCACCGAGAGGGGCCCCAGCATTTT; CDR3: CSVEPHREGPQHF
length: 16; J: TRBJ1-2; size: once; D: TRBD1; V: TRBV2; DNA: TGTGCCAGCAGTTTCGGGACAGGGAGATATTCCTATGGCTACACCTTC; CDR3: CASSFGTGRYSYGYTF
length: 13; J: TRBJ1-5; size: few; D: NA; V: TRBV12-3/TRBV12-4; DNA: TGTGCCAGCAGATTATGGGGGGATCAGCCCCAGCATTTT; CDR3: CASRLWGDQPQHF
length: 13; J: TRBJ2-1; size: NA; D: TRBD1; V: TRBV5-1; DNA: TGCGCCAGCGGACAGGGTGCCTACAATGAGCAGTTCTTC; CDR3: CASGQGAYNEQFF
length: 13; J: TRBJ2-7; size: NA; D: TRBD1; V: TRBV7-2; DNA: TGTGCCAGCAGTCGGGACAGGTCCTACGAGCAGTACTTC; CDR3: CASSRDRSYEQYF
length: 13; J: TRBJ1-6; size: NA; D: NA; V: TRBV6-5; DNA: TGTGCCAGCAGACAGGGACATAATTCACCCCTCCACTTT; CDR3: CASRQGHNSPLHF
length: 12; J: TRBJ2-7; size: NA; D: TRBD1; V: TRBV2; DNA: TGTGCCAGCATCCGGACAGGGTACGAGCAGTACTTC; CDR3: CASIRTGYEQYF
length: 14; J: TRBJ2-7; size: NA; D: TRBD1; V: TRBV7-2; DNA: TGTGCCAGCAGCTTTCGGCAGGGGGCGCCCGAGCAGTACTTC; CDR3: CASSFRQGAPEQYF
length: 16; J: TRBJ2-7; size: NA; D: NA; V: TRBV6-2/TRBV6-3; DNA: TGTGCCAGCAGTCGACCAACACGGGGGGCCACCGGCGAGCAGTACTTC; CDR3: CASSRPTRGATGEQYF
length: 20; J: TRBJ2-2; size: NA; D: TRBD2; V: TRBV7-6; DNA: TGTGCCAGCAGCTCGCTCTTCCTAGCGGGGGGGCCGTTGAACACCGGGGAGCTGTTTTTT; CDR3: CASSSLFLAGGPLNTGELFF
length: 16; J: TRBJ1-1; size: few; D: TRBD1; V: TRBV6-1; DNA: TGTGCCAGCAGTGAAAGGGGGGACAGACCTAACACTGAAGCTTTCTTT; CDR3: CASSERGDRPNTEAFF
length: 15; J: TRBJ1-5; size: few; D: NA; V: TRBV4-2; DNA: TGTGCCAGCAGCCAAGATCACGGAGGAGATCAGCCCCAGCATTTT; CDR3: CASSQDHGGDQPQHF
length: 16; J: TRBJ2-5; size: NA; D: NA; V: TRBV4-2; DNA: TGTGCCAGCAGCCAAAACCCGGGACTGAAGCAAGAGACCCAGTACTTC; CDR3: CASSQNPGLKQETQYF